The T cell receptor beta chain under discussion was sequenced for a study of T cells after yellow fever vaccination. This clonotype was counted a few times. Its antigen is undetermined. Study-level results: Overlap between CD4 and CD8 compartments was detected for a small share of clonotypes. Most primary-vaccination clones recurred post-booster (roughly 96% CD4, around 86% CD8).

V gave up 3 bases and J gave up 0 bases, with 8 bases separating them. The CDR3 runs to 14 residues. Looked up from germline, CDR1 is SGHTA and CDR2 is FQGNSA. TCRdb itself ran the 5' RACE reads through MiXCR, one entry per CDR3 protein. The table shows 450,000 to 600,000 distinct CDR3 sequences, with 17% occurring only once. J is TRBJ1-1 and V is TRBV7-2; no clear D. Sequencing was performed on PBMCs, taken 4 to 6 days after the first yellow fever vaccination. This receptor was taken from a man in his late teens or twenties who received the YFV17D yellow fever vaccine. CDR3 amino acids: CASSFVAVNTEAFF. The DNA of the CDR3 is TGTGCCAGCAGCTTCGTGGCCGTGAACACTGAAGCTTTCTTT.